The sample holds one count of the clone carrying this T cell receptor beta chain. What it recognizes is unknown. Assay used: immunoSEQ multiplex PCR; TCRdb lists only in-frame clones, some missing. The sample gives 80,000 or so clones, 85% to 95% of which show up once; 4.5% is in the top ten. These data are taken from a study of T cell responses to AZD1222 COVID-19 vaccine. Overall study results and limits: The span of vaccine-associated CD4 TCRs extended across spike, with dominance at 160-218 and 743-854. Just a handful of AZD1222 recipients were seropositive at baseline. Increased Spike-specific TCR breadth and depth were observed after two AZD1222 doses.

Looked up from germline, CDR1 is SNHLY and CDR2 is FYNNEI. Trimming cost V 1 base and J 2 bases, with 11 bases left between them. The CDR3 has 15 residues. The chain links TRBV2 to TRBJ2-5; D is ambiguous. The sequenced sample was peripheral blood, obtained on day 0 of MenACWY control vaccination. The TCR was taken from an adult in good health. The CDR3 bases are TGTGCCAGCAGTGAAGTCGGTACAGCACAAGAGACCCAGTACTTC. Protein: CASSEVGTAQETQYF.